This T cell receptor (beta chain) was captured by sequencing in a study of TIL therapy for anti-PD-1-resistant metastatic lung cancer. V dropped 3 bases and J dropped 5 bases, with 12 bases sitting between them. The V gene's germline CDR1 is LNHDA and CDR2 SQIVND (reference sequence). This CDR3 region has 14 residues. Sequencing used immunoSEQ v3. The table came from immunoSEQ multiplex PCR; TCRdb's copy has only in-frame clones and leaves some out. The data show roughly 54,000 clones, with over 75% seen just once and 2.6% held by the top ten. Time point here: pre-treatment sample, taken before nivolumab and TIL therapy.

The sequencing used blood, collected at baseline. The chain couples TRBV19 to TRBJ2-3; D is possibly TRBD1 (6 bases). The receptor comes from a person aged 25 to 80 with non-small cell lung cancer. The CDR3, as DNA: TGTGCCAGTAGTATCAGGGGTGTTCAAGATACGCAGTATTTT. Protein product: CASSIRGVQDTQYF.